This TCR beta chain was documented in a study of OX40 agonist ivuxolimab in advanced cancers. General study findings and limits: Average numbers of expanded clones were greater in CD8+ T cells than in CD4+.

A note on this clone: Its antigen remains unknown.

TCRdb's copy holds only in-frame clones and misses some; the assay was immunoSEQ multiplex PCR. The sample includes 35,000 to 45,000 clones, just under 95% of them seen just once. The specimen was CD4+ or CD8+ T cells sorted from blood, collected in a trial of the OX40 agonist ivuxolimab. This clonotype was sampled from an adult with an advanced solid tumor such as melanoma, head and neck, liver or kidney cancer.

The CDR3 here is CASSGNEREWDEQFF. CDR3 DNA sequence: TGCGCCAGCAGTGGTAACGAGCGGGAGTGGGATGAGCAGTTCTTC. The rearrangement links TRBV5-1 to TRBJ2-1; 8 nucleotides align to TRBD2. Germline CDR1 and CDR2: SGHRS and YFSETQ. With 5 bases clipped from V and 8 bases from J, the junction kept 12 bases outside the gene matches. The CDR3 spans 15 residues.